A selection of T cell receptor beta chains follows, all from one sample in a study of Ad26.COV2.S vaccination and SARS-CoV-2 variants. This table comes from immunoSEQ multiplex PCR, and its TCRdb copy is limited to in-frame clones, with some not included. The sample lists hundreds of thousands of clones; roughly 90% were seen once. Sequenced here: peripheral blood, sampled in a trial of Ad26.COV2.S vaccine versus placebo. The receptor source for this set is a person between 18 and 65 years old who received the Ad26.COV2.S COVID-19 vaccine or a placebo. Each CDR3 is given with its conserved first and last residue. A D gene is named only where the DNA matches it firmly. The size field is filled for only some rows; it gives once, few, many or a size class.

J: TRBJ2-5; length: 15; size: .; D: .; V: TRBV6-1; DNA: TGTGCCAGCAGTGAGACCCCAGGGAGAGGAGAGACCCAGTACTTC; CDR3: CASSETPGRGETQYF
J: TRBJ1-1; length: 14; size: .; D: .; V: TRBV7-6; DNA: TGTGCCAGCAGCTTAGGGCAGATGAACACTGAAGCTTTCTTT; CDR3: CASSLGQMNTEAFF
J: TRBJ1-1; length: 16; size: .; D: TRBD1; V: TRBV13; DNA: TGTGCCAGCAGCTTCCGACAGGGACTGGGTAACACTGAAGCTTTCTTT; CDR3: CASSFRQGLGNTEAFF
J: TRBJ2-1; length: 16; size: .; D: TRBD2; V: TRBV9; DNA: TGTGCCAGCAGCGTAGAGTCTAGCGGGAGGCACAATGAGCAGTTCTTC; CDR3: CASSVESSGRHNEQFF
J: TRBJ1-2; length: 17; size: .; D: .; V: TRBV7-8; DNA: TGTGCCAGCAGCTTAGTTTCAATAATGGGCTCTAACTATGGCTACACCTTC; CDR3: CASSLVSIMGSNYGYTF
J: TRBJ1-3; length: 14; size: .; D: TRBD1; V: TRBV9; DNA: TGTGCCAGCAGCCCTCCGACAGGGGAGAACACCATATATTTT; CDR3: CASSPPTGENTIYF
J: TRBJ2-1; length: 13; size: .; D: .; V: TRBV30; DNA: TGTGCCTGGAGTGTACACCCATCGAATGAGCAGTTCTTC; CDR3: CAWSVHPSNEQFF
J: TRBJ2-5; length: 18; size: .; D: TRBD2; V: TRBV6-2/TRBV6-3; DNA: TGTGCCAGCAGTTACTCCGAGGGACTAGCGTACACACAAGAGACCCAGTACTTC; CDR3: CASSYSEGLAYTQETQYF
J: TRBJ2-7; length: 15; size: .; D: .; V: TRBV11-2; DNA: TGTGCCAGCAGCTTAGCCACACAAGAACCCTACGAGCAGTACTTC; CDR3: CASSLATQEPYEQYF
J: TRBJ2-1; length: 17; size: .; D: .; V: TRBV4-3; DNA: TGCGCCAGCAGCCAAGATCGGGCCTCAGGCTCCTACAATGAGCAGTTCTTC; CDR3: CASSQDRASGSYNEQFF
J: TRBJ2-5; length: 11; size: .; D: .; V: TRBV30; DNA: TGTGCCTGGAGTGAGGCAAAGACCCAGTACTTC; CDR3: CAWSEAKTQYF
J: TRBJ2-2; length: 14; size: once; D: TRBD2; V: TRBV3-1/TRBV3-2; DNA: TGTGCCAGCAGTCCCGCAGCGGGGAGGGGGGAGCTGTTTTTT; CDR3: CASSPAAGRGELFF
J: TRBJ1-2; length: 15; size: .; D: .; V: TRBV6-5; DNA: TGTGCCAGCGTATTAGCCCCTCCCAGAAACTATGGCTACACCTTC; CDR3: CASVLAPPRNYGYTF
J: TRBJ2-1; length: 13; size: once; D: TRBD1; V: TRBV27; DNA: TGTGCCAGCAGTGGGACAGGTTACAATGAGCAGTTCTTC; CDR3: CASSGTGYNEQFF
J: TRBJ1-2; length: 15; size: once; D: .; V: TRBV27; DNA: TGTGCCAGCAGTTTATCTAACTGGGGCTTGTACGGCTACACCTTC; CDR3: CASSLSNWGLYGYTF
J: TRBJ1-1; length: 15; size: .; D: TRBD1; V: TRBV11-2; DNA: TGTGCCAGCAGCTTAAGACAGGGTTCGGGCACTGAAGCTTTCTTT; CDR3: CASSLRQGSGTEAFF
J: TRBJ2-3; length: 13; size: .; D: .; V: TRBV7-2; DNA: TGTGCCAGCAGCTTCCTTACCACAGATACGCAGTATTTT; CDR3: CASSFLTTDTQYF
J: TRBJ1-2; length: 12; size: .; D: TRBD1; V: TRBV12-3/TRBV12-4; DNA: TGTGCCAGCAGTGTGAGACAGGGTGGCTACACCTTC; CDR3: CASSVRQGGYTF
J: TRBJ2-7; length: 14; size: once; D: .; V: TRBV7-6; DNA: TGTGCCAGCAGCTTAGCAGAGGGGTCCTACGAGCAGTACTTC; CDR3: CASSLAEGSYEQYF
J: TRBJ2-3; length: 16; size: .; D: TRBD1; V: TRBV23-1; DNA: TGCGCCAGAGTGCCAGGGGAACAGGGGGCGCGGGATACGCAGTATTTT; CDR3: CARVPGEQGARDTQYF
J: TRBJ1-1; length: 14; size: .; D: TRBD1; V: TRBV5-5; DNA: TGTGCCAGCAGTATGGACAGGGGAAGGACTGAAGCTTTCTTT; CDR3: CASSMDRGRTEAFF
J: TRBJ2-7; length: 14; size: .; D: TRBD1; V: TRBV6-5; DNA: TGTGCCAGCAGTTACGACAGGGGGCCCTACGAGCAGTACTTC; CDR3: CASSYDRGPYEQYF
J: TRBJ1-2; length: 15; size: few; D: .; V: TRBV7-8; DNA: TGTGCCAGCAGCTCGTCCGGTGGGGGTAACTATGGCTACACCTTC; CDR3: CASSSSGGGNYGYTF
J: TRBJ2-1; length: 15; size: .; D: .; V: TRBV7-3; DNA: TGTGCCAGCAGCTTAACCAAGGACTCGGTTAATGAGCAGTTCTTC; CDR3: CASSLTKDSVNEQFF
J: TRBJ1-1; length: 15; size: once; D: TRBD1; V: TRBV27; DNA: TGTGCCAGCAGTACTCGACAGGGGTGGAACACTGAAGCTTTCTTT; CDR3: CASSTRQGWNTEAFF
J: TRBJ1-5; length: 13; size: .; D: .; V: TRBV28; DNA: TGTGCCAGCACAAAGGGGGGGTATCAGCCCCAGCATTTT; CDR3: CASTKGGYQPQHF
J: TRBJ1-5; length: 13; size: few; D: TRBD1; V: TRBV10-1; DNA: TGCGCCAGCAGCTCAGGGGGCGGTCAGCCCCAGCATTTT; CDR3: CASSSGGGQPQHF
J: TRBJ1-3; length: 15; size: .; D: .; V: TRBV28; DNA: TGTGCCAGCAGTTCAACCGACTTAGCTGGAAACACCATATATTTT; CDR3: CASSSTDLAGNTIYF
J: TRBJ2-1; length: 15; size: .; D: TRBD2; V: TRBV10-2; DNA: TGCGCCAGCAGTGAAAAGGCTAGCGGGAGGGTAAAGCAGTTCTTC; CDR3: CASSEKASGRVKQFF
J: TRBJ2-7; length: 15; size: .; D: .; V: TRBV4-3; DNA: TGCGCCAGCAGCCAAGGACAGAACCCTTCCTACGAGCAGTACTTC; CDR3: CASSQGQNPSYEQYF
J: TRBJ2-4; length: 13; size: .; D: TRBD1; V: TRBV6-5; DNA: TGTGCCAGTACGGCAGGGGGCGTAAACATTCAGTACTTC; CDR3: CASTAGGVNIQYF
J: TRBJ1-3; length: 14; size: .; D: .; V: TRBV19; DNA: TGTGCCAGTAGTGTTGGAGTGGCTGGAAACACCATATATTTT; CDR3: CASSVGVAGNTIYF
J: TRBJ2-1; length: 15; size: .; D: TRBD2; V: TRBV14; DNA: TGTGCCAGCAGCCAACTAGCGGGGGGGTACAATGAGCAGTTCTTC; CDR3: CASSQLAGGYNEQFF
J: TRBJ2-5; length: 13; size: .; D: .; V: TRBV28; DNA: TGTGCCAGCAGTCCGGGTACCAGAGAGACCCAGTACTTC; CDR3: CASSPGTRETQYF
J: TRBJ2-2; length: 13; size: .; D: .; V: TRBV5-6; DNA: TGTGCCAGCAGCCTGACCTTCACCGGGGAGCTGTTTTTT; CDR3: CASSLTFTGELFF
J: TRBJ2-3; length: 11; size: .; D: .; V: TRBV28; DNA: TGTGCCAGCGGGGGTATAGATACGCAGTATTTT; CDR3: CASGGIDTQYF
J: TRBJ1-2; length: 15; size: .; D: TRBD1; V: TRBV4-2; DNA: TGTGCCAGCAGCCAAGTGTCTCTTTCGGGATGGCAGGGGGCCTTC; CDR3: CASSQVSLSGWQGAF
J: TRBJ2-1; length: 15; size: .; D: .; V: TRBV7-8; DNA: TGTGCCAGCAGCTTGGACCCGGACCCTCACTATGAGCAGTTCTTC; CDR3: CASSLDPDPHYEQFF
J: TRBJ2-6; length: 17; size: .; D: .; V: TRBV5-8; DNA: TGTGCCAGCAGCTTGTATGGGGGCGGCTCTGGGGCCAACGTCCTGACTTTC; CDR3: CASSLYGGGSGANVLTF
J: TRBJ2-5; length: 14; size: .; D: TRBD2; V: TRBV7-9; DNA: TGTGCCAGCAGTTTCCCGCGGGGGGCTGAGACCCAGTACTTC; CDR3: CASSFPRGAETQYF
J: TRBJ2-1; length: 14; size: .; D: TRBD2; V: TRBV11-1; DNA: TGTGCCAGCAGCTTTTTCAGCGGGAGCGACGAGCAGTTCTTC; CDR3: CASSFFSGSDEQFF
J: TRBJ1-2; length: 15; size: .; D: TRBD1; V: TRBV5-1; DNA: TGCGCCAGCAGCCTTACAGGGGGCGACGGCTATGGCTACACCTTC; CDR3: CASSLTGGDGYGYTF
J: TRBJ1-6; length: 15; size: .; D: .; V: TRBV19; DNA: TGTGCCAGTAGATCAGGTCCGGCTATTGATTCACCCCTCCACTTT; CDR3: CASRSGPAIDSPLHF
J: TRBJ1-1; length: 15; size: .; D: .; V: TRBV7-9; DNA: TGTGCCAGCAGCTTAGGAGTGGGCGGGGGGACTGAAGCTTTCTTT; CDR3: CASSLGVGGGTEAFF
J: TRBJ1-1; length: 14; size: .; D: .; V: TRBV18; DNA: TGTGCCAGCTCACCGGGGGGGCAAGGGACTGAAGCTTTCTTT; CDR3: CASSPGGQGTEAFF
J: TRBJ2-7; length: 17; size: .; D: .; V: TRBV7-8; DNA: TGTGCCAGCAGCCGAGTGGGGGGCGGGGGCCACTCCTACGAGCAGTACTTC; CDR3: CASSRVGGGGHSYEQYF
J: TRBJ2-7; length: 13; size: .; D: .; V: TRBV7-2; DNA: TGTGCCAGCAGCCCCCGGGTCAGAGGGGAGCAGTACTTC; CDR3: CASSPRVRGEQYF
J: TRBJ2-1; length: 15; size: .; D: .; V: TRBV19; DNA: TGTGCCAGTAGTGCGGGGACAGCTTCCTACAATGAGCAGTTCTTC; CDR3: CASSAGTASYNEQFF
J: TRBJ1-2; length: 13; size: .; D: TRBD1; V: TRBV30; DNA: TGTGCCTGGAGTGTACCACAGGGGACTGGCTACACCTTC; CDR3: CAWSVPQGTGYTF
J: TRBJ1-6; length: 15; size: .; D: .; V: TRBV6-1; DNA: TGTGCCAGCAGCGATAGGGGCTCCTATAATTCACCCCTCCACTTT; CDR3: CASSDRGSYNSPLHF
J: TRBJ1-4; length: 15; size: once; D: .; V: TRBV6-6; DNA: TGTGCCAGCACGTCACGAGTAAACCGCAATCAAAAACTGTTTTTT; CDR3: CASTSRVNRNQKLFF
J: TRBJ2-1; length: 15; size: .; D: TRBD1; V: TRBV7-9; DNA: TGTGCCAGCAGCTCAGCAGGGGGCCGATACAATGAGCAGTTCTTC; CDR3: CASSSAGGRYNEQFF
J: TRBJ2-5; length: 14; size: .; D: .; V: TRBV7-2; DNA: TGTGCCAGCAGCGGGGGAGTATGGCAAGAGACCCAGTACTTC; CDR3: CASSGGVWQETQYF
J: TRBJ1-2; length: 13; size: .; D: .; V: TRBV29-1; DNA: TGCAGCGTCGAGGGCCCTGGTACCTATGGCTACACCTTC; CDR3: CSVEGPGTYGYTF